A single sample gave rise to the 10 T cell receptor beta chains below, sequenced in a study of shared clonotypes between healthy human individuals. The protocol was immunoSEQ multiplex PCR, while the TCRdb copy is restricted to in-frame clones and leaves out a portion. The repertoire includes 740,000 or so clones, around 78% of them detected once, and about 1.8% sits in the top ten. Sequenced input: memory CD4+ T cells sorted from blood. Subset noted: CD45RA-negative fraction. These TCRs come from a woman in her thirties in good health.

The chain carries TRBV6-6 and TRBJ1-3; a weak D match, TRBD1 (5 bases). Trimming stripped 5 bases from V and 4 bases from J, with 15 bases between. The germline gives CDR1 MNHNY, CDR2 SVGAGI (reference sequence). The CDR3 consists of 15 residues. CDR3 nucleotide sequence: TGTGCCAGCAGTCCCGGTTGGGGGAACGGAAACACCATATATTTT. Translated, it gives CASSPGWGNGNTIYF.

This clone came up once. In the same sample, other DNA sequences code for this CDR3. The chain joins TRBV19 to TRBJ2-5; 7 bases agree with TRBD2. Trimming at V came to 5 bases and at J to 5 bases, leaving 5 bases not matched to a gene. Germline lookup yields CDR1 LNHDA and CDR2 SQIVND (reference sequence). The CDR3 is 13 amino acids. The CDR3 nucleotides are TGTGCCAGTAGTCTGCGGACTAGTGAGACCCAGTACTTC. Amino acid sequence: CASSLRTSETQYF. Using reference TRBV19 and TRBJ2-5 for the parts outside the CDR3, the full variable domain is DGGITQSPKYLFRKEGQNVTLSCEQNLNHDAMYWYRQDPGQGLRLIYYSQIVNDFQKGDIAEGYSVSREKKESFPLTVTSAQKNPTAFYLCASSLRTSETQYFGPGTRLLVL.

This clone was seen once. The gene calls are TRBV28 and TRBJ1-5; 8 positions match TRBD1. Germline lookup yields CDR1 MDHEN and CDR2 SYDVKM. Germline trimming cut 6 bases from V and 7 bases from J; bases unmatched to any gene: 8. The CDR3 is 14 amino acids. In DNA form, the CDR3 reads TGTGCCAGCAGGGACAGGGAAAGGGGACAGCCCCAGCATTTT. This gives the protein CASRDRERGQPQHF.

V gene TRBV5-6 combines with J gene TRBJ2-5, with D possibly being TRBD1 (6 bases). Per germline, CDR1 SGHDT and CDR2 YYEEEE. The V end was cut by 0 bases, the J end by 5 bases, with 8 bases between. The length of the CDR3 is 13 residues. The CDR3 loop is CASSLVGGETQYF. CDR3 DNA sequence: TGTGCCAGCAGCTTGGTAGGGGGTGAGACCCAGTACTTC.

This clone was seen only once. This chain joins TRBV6-1 and TRBJ2-3, with TRBD2 identical over 9 bases. With 4 bases clipped from V and 4 bases from J, the junction kept 3 bases outside the gene matches. From germline, CDR1 is MNHNS and CDR2 SASEGT. This CDR3 is built from 14 residues. DNA for the CDR3: TGTGCCAGCAGTGTGGCGGGAGGGCCAGATACGCAGTATTTT. Its protein is CASSVAGGPDTQYF.

The chain links TRBV2 to TRBJ2-7; possibly TRBD1 for D (6 bases). Germline V gives CDR1 SNHLY, CDR2 FYNNEI. This CDR3 region has 13 residues. V was clipped by 6 bases and J by 5 bases, with 14 bases between them. The CDR3 DNA reads TGTGCCAGCAGGGACAGAAGACTCCACGAGCAGTACTTC. It yields the protein CASRDRRLHEQYF.

About this clone: At the DNA level, this CDR3 is encoded by other sequences in the same sample as well. The rearrangement uses TRBV5-1 and TRBJ1-2; 9 nucleotides line up with TRBD1. The CDR3 runs 14 residues. In germline, CDR1 is SGHRS, CDR2 YFSETQ. J gave up 5 bases and V 4 bases, and 6 bases lay outside the gene matches. CDR3 DNA sequence: TGCGCCAGCAGCCTGGGACAGGGCTCTTATGGCTACACCTTC. It specifies CASSLGQGSYGYTF.

This chain uses TRBV14 with TRBJ2-2; perhaps TRBD2 as D (6 bases). The CDR3 covers 18 residues. The V gene's germline CDR1 is SGHDN and CDR2 FVKESK. CDR3 sequence reads: CASAKNSPGTANTGELFF. In DNA form, the CDR3 reads TGTGCGAGCGCCAAGAATTCCCCCGGGACTGCGAACACCGGGGAGCTGTTTTTT. The full variable domain, rest sourced from reference TRBV14 and TRBJ2-2, is EAGVTQFPSHSVIEKGQTVTLRCDPISGHDNLYWYRRVMGKEIKFLLHFVKESKQDESGMPNNRFLAERTGGTYSTLKVQPAELEDSGVYFCASAKNSPGTANTGELFFGEGSRLTVL.

The chain employs TRBV28 and TRBJ1-4; D is unresolved. V shed 6 bases and J shed 3 bases, with 14 bases lying between them. The CDR3 has 15 residues. CDR1 is MDHEN, CDR2 SYDVKM, per germline. For the CDR3, the DNA is TGTGCCAGCAGCGGTACTCTGGATTCTAATGAAAAACTGTTTTTT. This translates into CASSGTLDSNEKLFF.

This clone has only one observation. The genes are TRBV5-1 and TRBJ1-1; D possibly corresponds to TRBD1 (5 bases). Trimming shortened V by 0 bases and J by 7 bases, and 16 bases separated the two germline ends. The CDR3 runs 15 residues. The germline gives CDR1 SGHRS, CDR2 YFSETQ. The CDR3 DNA is TGCGCCAGCAGCTTGGCAGGGAGGGACCGACATGAAGCTTTCTTT. This gives the protein CASSLAGRDRHEAFF. Together with reference TRBV5-1 and TRBJ1-1, the CDR3 gives the full variable domain: KAGVTQTPRYLIKTRGQQVTLSCSPISGHRSVSWYQQTPGQGLQFLFEYFSETQRNKGNFPGRFSGRQFSNSRSEMNVSTLELGDSALYLCASSLAGRDRHEAFFGQGTRLTVV.